These 18 T cell receptor beta chains were sequenced from one sample in a study of T cells after yellow fever vaccination. TCRdb independently ran MiXCR on the 5' RACE reads; one entry per CDR3 protein. The sample lists a few hundred thousand distinct CDR3 sequences, roughly 8.3% occurring once. The sample here was PBMCs, taken around 45 days after the first yellow fever vaccination. These TCRs come from a man aged 18 to 29 who received the YFV17D yellow fever vaccine.

The V call is TRBV4-1, the J call TRBJ2-3; D perhaps matches TRBD1 (6 bases). The CDR3 spans 17 residues. Trimming pared 0 bases from V and 2 bases from J, leaving 15 bases between. Germline-derived CDR1 and CDR2 are MGHRA and YSYEKL. The CDR3 region has the DNA TGCGCCAGCAGCCAAGAAGGTGGGGGACACTACACAGATACGCAGTATTTT. Protein: CASSQEGGGHYTDTQYF.

The sample holds many counts of this clonotype. J is TRBJ2-2 and V is TRBV4-3; D might be TRBD1 or TRBD2, each matching 5 bases. The CDR3 spans 15 residues. Trimming removed 6 bases from V and 0 bases from J, with 11 bases in between. Germline V CDR1 and CDR2: LGHNA, YSLEER. The CDR3 DNA reads TGCGCCAGCAGAGGGGAGACCTCGAACACCGGGGAGCTGTTTTTT. Translating it yields CASRGETSNTGELFF.

The chain couples TRBV5-4 to TRBJ2-2; D possibly corresponds to TRBD1 (6 bases). Germline V lookup: CDR1 SGHNT, CDR2 YYREEE (reference sequence). This CDR3 region has 14 residues. V dropped 1 base and J dropped 6 bases, with 10 bases sitting between them. Here the CDR3 reads CASSLSAGAGELFF. The CDR3 region has the DNA TGTGCCAGCAGCTTGAGCGCAGGGGCCGGGGAGCTGTTTTTT. Using reference TRBV5-4 and TRBJ2-2 for the parts outside the CDR3, the full variable domain is ETGVTQSPTHLIKTRGQQVTLRCSSQSGHNTVSWYQQALGQGPQFIFQYYREEENGRGNFPPRFSGLQFPNYSSELNVNALELDDSALYLCASSLSAGAGELFFGEGSRLTVL.

This clonotype has a handful of counts. The J gene is TRBJ2-3, the V gene TRBV23-1; no definite D call. TRBV23-1 is an ORF, with its function uncertain. This CDR3 is built from 14 residues. V lost 3 bases and J lost 3, with 10 bases in between. CDR3 coding DNA: TGCGCCAGCAGTCATGGGTTGAGTACAGATACGCAGTATTTT. Translation gives CASSHGLSTDTQYF.

This clonotype has just a few counts. The chain has TRBV5-1 and TRBJ1-2; 7 nucleotides align to TRBD1. Germline loops: CDR1 SGHRS, CDR2 YFSETQ. J gave up 4 bases and V 4 bases, and 7 bases lay outside the gene matches. The CDR3 covers 14 residues. CDR3 region: CASSGGQASYGYTF. The DNA for the CDR3 is TGCGCCAGCAGCGGAGGACAGGCGTCCTATGGCTACACCTTC. The entire variable domain, with the rest obtained from reference TRBV5-1 and TRBJ1-2, is as follows: KAGVTQTPRYLIKTRGQQVTLSCSPISGHRSVSWYQQTPGQGLQFLFEYFSETQRNKGNFPGRFSGRQFSNSRSEMNVSTLELGDSALYLCASSGGQASYGYTFGSGTRLTVV.

This clonotype has more than one count but fewer than ten. The V and J genes are TRBV20-1 and TRBJ2-1; D might be TRBD2 (6 bases). Germline lookup yields CDR1 DFQATT and CDR2 SNEGSKA (reference sequence). V was pared by 6 bases and J by 4 bases, with 16 bases between. The length of the CDR3 is 14 residues. The CDR3 reads CSAFGWGDYNEQFF. The DNA for the CDR3 is TGCAGTGCGTTTGGGTGGGGGGATTACAATGAGCAGTTCTTC.

This chain links TRBV5-4 with TRBJ2-3; 7 nucleotides agree with TRBD1. Germline trimming cut 6 bases from V and 3 bases from J; bases unmatched to any gene: 16. The CDR3 totals 17 residues. The V gene's germline CDR1 is SGHNT and CDR2 YYREEE (reference sequence). CDR3 nucleotide sequence: TGTGCCAGCACGGCTAGGACAGGCTATACTACTACAGATACGCAGTATTTT. This codes for CASTARTGYTTTDTQYF. The entire variable domain, with the rest obtained from reference TRBV5-4 and TRBJ2-3, is as follows: ETGVTQSPTHLIKTRGQQVTLRCSSQSGHNTVSWYQQALGQGPQFIFQYYREEENGRGNFPPRFSGLQFPNYSSELNVNALELDDSALYLCASTARTGYTTTDTQYFGPGTRLTVL.

This chain links TRBV9 with TRBJ1-3; D remains ambiguous. V lost 4 bases, J lost 0 bases, and 11 bases lay in between. CDR1 is SGDLS and CDR2 is YYNGEE in the germline V gene. This CDR3 is 15 amino acids long. CDR3 in DNA: TGTGCCAGCAGCCAAGCAGTCAACTCTGGAAACACCATATATTTT. Its protein is CASSQAVNSGNTIYF.

There are many counts of this clonotype. V usage is TRBV3-1 and J usage is TRBJ2-3, with 14 bases identical to TRBD2. Germline V gives CDR1 LGHDT, CDR2 YNNKEL (reference sequence). The CDR3 runs 14 residues. Unmatched junction bases numbered 0, after V lost 5 bases and J lost 5 bases. The CDR3 DNA reads TGTGCCAGCAGCGGGACTAGCGGGGGAGATACGCAGTATTTT. It codes for CASSGTSGGDTQYF.

The chain's CDR3 is CASADTRTTGVATEAFF. CDR3 sequence (DNA): TGTGCCAGCGCAGACACCAGAACGACAGGGGTAGCCACTGAAGCTTTCTTT. The chain recombines TRBV7-6 with TRBJ1-1, with TRBD1 matching 8 bases. CDR1 is SGHVS, CDR2 FNYEAQ, per germline. Trimming cost V 8 bases and J 4 bases; bases outside gene matches: 18. This CDR3 contains 17 residues.

V gene TRBV20-1 combines with J gene TRBJ2-5; possible D gene TRBD2, 6 bases. V dropped 1 base and J dropped 3 bases, with 12 bases sitting between them. This CDR3 region has 14 residues. The germline V gene encodes CDR1 DFQATT and CDR2 SNEGSKA (reference sequence). This CDR3 is CSARAKEREETQYF. CDR3 DNA sequence: TGCAGTGCTAGAGCAAAGGAGCGGGAAGAGACCCAGTACTTC.

This clonotype was seen a few times. The chain carries TRBV19 and TRBJ1-1; 8 bases are shared with TRBD1. Germline V lookup: CDR1 LNHDA, CDR2 SQIVND (reference sequence). V shed 4 bases and J 1 base; nucleotides not matched to a gene: 5. The CDR3 length is 15 residues. CDR3 amino acids: CASSRTGTGNTEAFF. CDR3 DNA sequence: TGTGCCAGTAGTAGAACCGGGACAGGGAACACTGAAGCTTTCTTT. The complete variable domain, with remaining parts taken from reference TRBV19 and TRBJ1-1, reads DGGITQSPKYLFRKEGQNVTLSCEQNLNHDAMYWYRQDPGQGLRLIYYSQIVNDFQKGDIAEGYSVSREKKESFPLTVTSAQKNPTAFYLCASSRTGTGNTEAFFGQGTRLTVV.

This clonotype was counted once. The CDR3 protein is CSARVGSGGFKGETQYF. In DNA form, the CDR3 reads TGCAGTGCTAGAGTTGGTAGCGGGGGCTTTAAGGGAGAGACCCAGTACTTC. The V gene is TRBV20-1, the J gene TRBJ2-5; 9 bases are shared with TRBD2. The V and J ends lost 1 base and 4 bases, in that order; junction bases with no gene match: 13. The CDR3 covers 17 residues. The germline V gene has CDR1 DFQATT and CDR2 SNEGSKA (reference sequence).

This clonotype came up many times. The J gene is TRBJ1-6, the V gene TRBV7-3; 9 bases fit TRBD1. The germline V gene encodes CDR1 SGHTA and CDR2 FQGTGA. Unmatched junction bases numbered 2, after V lost 5 bases and J lost 6 bases. The CDR3 consists of 14 residues. The DNA of the CDR3 is TGTGCCAGCAGCGTGGGACAGGGTAATTCACCCCTCCACTTT. This gives the protein CASSVGQGNSPLHF.

The rearrangement links TRBV7-9 to TRBJ2-2; 7 bases line up with TRBD1. Germline CDR1 is SEHNR and CDR2 is FQNEAQ (reference sequence). This CDR3 contains 14 residues. Unmatched junction bases numbered 6, after V lost 8 bases and J lost 3 bases. CDR3 residues: CASQGDRYTGELFF. The DNA for the CDR3 is TGTGCCAGCCAAGGGGACAGATACACCGGGGAGCTGTTTTTT.

This clonotype was observed a single time. The V call is TRBV5-1, the J call TRBJ2-7; no clear D. V lost 0 bases to trimming and J lost 2 bases, with 6 bases between them. CDR1 is SGHRS and CDR2 is YFSETQ in the germline V gene. This CDR3 has 13 amino acids. The CDR3 coding sequence is TGCGCCAGCAGCTTGGCTGGCCCCTACGAGCAGTACGTC. This encodes CASSLAGPYEQYV.

J is TRBJ1-1 and V is TRBV18; D gene ambiguous. CDR1 is KGHSH, CDR2 LQKENI, per germline. V was shortened by 6 bases and J by 1 base, with 9 bases between the two germline ends. The length of the CDR3 is 13 residues. CDR3 residues: CASSESSNTEAFF. DNA of the CDR3: TGTGCCAGCTCTGAGAGTTCGAACACTGAAGCTTTCTTT.

The chain has TRBV20-1 and TRBJ1-1, with D uncertain. Trimming shortened V by 6 bases and J by 1 base, and 12 bases separated the two germline ends. The CDR3 is made up of 13 amino acids. Germline V gene data show CDR1 as DFQATT and CDR2 as SNEGSKA (reference sequence). This CDR3 is CSASGSWNTEAFF. The CDR3, as DNA: TGCAGTGCCTCGGGCAGTTGGAACACTGAAGCTTTCTTT.